Presented here are 23 T cell receptor beta chains from one specimen sequenced in a study of OX40 agonist ivuxolimab in advanced cancers. Sequencing used immunoSEQ multiplex PCR; TCRdb keeps in-frame clones, though not all of them. The sample includes about 55,000 clones, approximately 86% of them seen just once. This material consisted of CD4+ or CD8+ T cells sorted from blood, taken in a trial of the OX40 agonist ivuxolimab. These receptors came from an adult with an advanced solid tumor such as melanoma, head and neck, liver or kidney cancer.

The chain combines TRBV4-3 with TRBJ2-7; 7 bases align to TRBD1. Germline lookup yields CDR1 LGHNA and CDR2 YSLEER. The CDR3 runs 16 residues. J lost 2 bases, V lost 0 bases, and 7 bases had no gene match. For the CDR3, the DNA is TGCGCCAGCAGCCAAGACCGACAGGGATACCCCTACGAGCAGTACTTC. It yields the protein CASSQDRQGYPYEQYF.

The rearrangement links TRBV9 to TRBJ1-2; 7 nucleotides line up with TRBD1. The V gene end was trimmed by 0 bases and the J gene end by 4 bases; junction bases not matched to a gene: 9. The CDR3 is 16 residues long. Germline V gene sequence: CDR1 SGDLS, CDR2 YYNGEE. The CDR3 DNA follows: TGTGCCAGCAGCGTAGAAAGGAGACAGGGAATCTATGGCTACACCTTC. It encodes CASSVERRQGIYGYTF.

This rearrangement joins TRBV28 to TRBJ1-3; D unclear. Germline CDR1 is MDHEN and CDR2 is SYDVKM. This CDR3 is 17 amino acids long. V was shortened by 3 bases and J by 4 bases, with 19 bases between the two germline ends. CDR3 in DNA: TGTGCCAGCAGTTTGATTTTGAGGGAAGTCGCCGGAAACACCATATATTTT. It specifies CASSLILREVAGNTIYF.

Written as DNA, the CDR3 is TGTGCCAGCAGCTTGCGGGACAGGGTGAACTATGGCTACACCTTC. Its protein is CASSLRDRVNYGYTF. The rearrangement links TRBV5-8 to TRBJ1-2; TRBD1 aligns across 9 bases. Germline CDR1 and CDR2: SGHTS and YDEGEE. The CDR3 extends over 15 amino acids. The V and J ends lost 1 base and 2 bases, in that order; junction bases with no gene match: 3.

V gene TRBV5-4 combines with J gene TRBJ1-2; D remains ambiguous. The CDR3 runs 13 residues. Trimming removed 7 bases at V and 4 bases at J, with 14 bases between. Germline V CDR1 and CDR2: SGHNT, YYREEE (reference sequence). In DNA, the CDR3 is TGTGCCAGCTCTATCGCTCCAATCTATGGCTACACCTTC. Translation: CASSIAPIYGYTF.

The rearrangement links TRBV7-3 to TRBJ1-1; TRBD1 matches 7 bases. Germline CDR1 and CDR2: SGHTA and FQGTGA. V lost 2 bases and J lost 2; bases outside the gene matches: 2. This CDR3 has 14 residues. DNA of the CDR3: TGTGCCAGCAGCTTACAAGGGGGCAACACTGAAGCTTTCTTT. Its protein is CASSLQGGNTEAFF.

The chain links TRBV27 to TRBJ2-3; 12 bases agree with TRBD2. This CDR3 is 16 amino acids long. From germline, CDR1 is MNHEY and CDR2 SMNVEV (reference sequence). The junction had 8 bases not matched to a gene; V was cut back by 4 bases and J by 6 bases. CDR3 residues: CASSSRTSGKADTQYF. In DNA, the CDR3 is TGTGCCAGCAGTTCAAGGACTAGCGGGAAGGCGGATACGCAGTATTTT.

The chain links TRBV13 to TRBJ1-1; D possibly corresponds to TRBD1 (5 bases). V was trimmed by 3 bases and J by 3 bases, leaving 8 bases between them. Germline CDR1 PRHDT, CDR2 FYEKMQ (reference sequence). This CDR3 has 13 residues. CDR3 sequence (DNA): TGTGCCAGCAGCTTCAGGGCGGACACTGAAGCTTTCTTT. Translating it yields CASSFRADTEAFF.

The gene calls are TRBV15 and TRBJ1-2; D gene ambiguous. V was clipped by 1 base and J by 8 bases, with 11 bases between them. The CDR3 length is 13 residues. Germline loops: CDR1 LNHNV, CDR2 YYDKDF (reference sequence). The CDR3 loop reads CATSRGTGYGYTF. The CDR3 region has the DNA TGTGCCACCAGCAGAGGGACCGGGTACGGCTACACCTTC.

The V call is TRBV5-6, the J call TRBJ1-1; D gene uncertain. The V gene lost 4 bases and the J gene lost 6 bases, with 10 bases spanning the gap. Germline CDR1 and CDR2: SGHDT and YYEEEE. This CDR3 is built from 12 residues. In nucleotides, the CDR3 is TGTGCCAGCAGCCTTTCTTACGCTGAAGCTTTCTTT. This gives the protein CASSLSYAEAFF.

This chain uses TRBV11-2 with TRBJ2-7; possible D gene TRBD1, 5 bases. The V gene's germline CDR1 is SGHAT and CDR2 FQNNGV. V gave up 5 bases and J gave up 2 bases, with 19 bases separating them. The CDR3 totals 16 residues. The CDR3 protein is CASSRNPGIRTYEQYF. CDR3 DNA: TGTGCCAGCAGCCGCAACCCAGGGATCAGAACCTACGAGCAGTACTTC.

Concerning this clone: No conserved phenylalanine or tryptophan ends this CDR3, so it is likely a read error. The rearrangement joins TRBV6-1 to TRBJ1-6, with D unresolved. The CDR3 spans 19 residues. The ends were cut back, 1 base at V and 2 bases at J, with 18 bases in the middle. The germline CDR1 and CDR2 sequences are MNHNS and SASEGT. In nucleotides, the CDR3 is TGTGCCAGCAGTGAAGAAGTAGGAGGATGGGTGGCCTATAATTCACCCCTCCACCTT. Residues: CASSEEVGGWVAYNSPLHL.

The chain links TRBV6-6 to TRBJ1-5; 7 bases fit TRBD1. This CDR3 spans 15 amino acids. V lost 4 bases, J lost 0 bases, and 3 bases stayed unmatched. CDR1 MNHNY and CDR2 SVGAGI come from the germline V gene (reference sequence). Here the CDR3 reads CASSSTGNSNQPQHF. The CDR3 bases are TGTGCCAGCAGTTCGACAGGGAATAGCAATCAGCCCCAGCATTTT.

The rearrangement links TRBV7-9 to TRBJ2-1, with D unresolved. CDR1 is SEHNR, CDR2 FQNEAQ, per germline (reference sequence). The CDR3 is 13 residues long. The CDR3, as DNA: TGTGTACTTGGCACCGATGCCTACAATGAGCAGTTCTTC. The encoded protein is CVLGTDAYNEQFF.

The table lists this clone with a count of one. The CDR3 here is CASSPPGQRQHF. The CDR3 DNA is TGTGCCAGCAGTCCCCCGGGACAGAGGCAGCATTTT. The chain joins TRBV6-5 to TRBJ1-5; 7 bases line up with TRBD1. The CDR3 is 12 amino acids. CDR1 and CDR2 (germline): MNHEY, SVGAGI. Trimming removed 5 bases from V and 13 bases from J; junction bases left unmatched: 8.

This clone was picked up a small number of times. The chain employs TRBV6-1 and TRBJ1-1; D unresolved. Per the germline V gene, CDR1 is MNHNS and CDR2 is SASEGT. The CDR3 consists of 15 residues. Trimming shortened V by 1 base and J by 0 bases, and 9 bases separated the two germline ends. CDR3 in amino acids: CASSEEGRMNTEAFF. As DNA, the CDR3 is TGTGCCAGCAGTGAAGAAGGACGGATGAACACTGAAGCTTTCTTT.

The chain has TRBV4-3 and TRBJ1-2; D may be TRBD1 (6 bases). V lost 3 bases and J 7 bases, leaving 12 bases between the germline ends. The V gene's germline CDR1 is LGHNA and CDR2 YSLEER. There are 13 residues in the CDR3. Written as DNA, the CDR3 is TGCGCCAGCAGCCATCAAACAGGGTTTGGCTACACCTTC. It codes for CASSHQTGFGYTF.

This clone was seen only once. The chain has TRBV5-1 and TRBJ1-4; D may be TRBD1 (6 bases). V gave up 6 bases and J gave up 8 bases, with 17 bases separating them. CDR3 length equals 14 residues. Germline CDR1 and CDR2: SGHRS and YFSETQ. CDR3 amino acids: CASTQGRIEEKLFF. The CDR3 DNA reads as TGCGCCAGCACCCAGGGGAGGATCGAAGAAAAACTGTTTTTT. Looking up the rest from reference TRBV5-1 and TRBJ1-4 gives the full variable domain: KAGVTQTPRYLIKTRGQQVTLSCSPISGHRSVSWYQQTPGQGLQFLFEYFSETQRNKGNFPGRFSGRQFSNSRSEMNVSTLELGDSALYLCASTQGRIEEKLFFGSGTQLSVL.

V is TRBV4-1 and J is TRBJ1-1, with D unresolved. V lost 1 base and J lost 0, with 9 bases in between. Looked up from germline, CDR1 is MGHRA and CDR2 is YSYEKL. The CDR3 has 15 amino acids. CDR3 sequence: CASSQGPQLNTEAFF. CDR3 nucleotide sequence: TGCGCCAGCAGCCAAGGACCTCAGCTGAACACTGAAGCTTTCTTT.

This clone was observed a handful of times. J is TRBJ1-1 and V is TRBV7-6; D is undetermined. The CDR3 has 11 residues. From germline, CDR1 is SGHVS and CDR2 FNYEAQ. The germline V and J ends were trimmed by 1 base and 8 bases, with 5 bases remaining between them. The CDR3 nucleotides are TGTGCCAGCAGCTTAGGAGGGGAAGCTTTCTTT. Amino acid sequence: CASSLGGEAFF.

V and J are TRBV6-5 and TRBJ1-6; D is perhaps TRBD1 (5 bases). Trimming removed 4 bases at V and 10 bases at J, with 14 bases between. There are 14 residues in the CDR3. Per germline, CDR1 MNHEY and CDR2 SVGAGI. The CDR3 protein is CASSSGTVLSPLHF. For the CDR3, the DNA is TGTGCCAGCAGTTCCGGGACTGTCCTGTCACCCCTCCACTTT.

The genes are TRBV13 and TRBJ1-1, with D uncertain. Germline loops: CDR1 PRHDT, CDR2 FYEKMQ (reference sequence). Trimming took off 5 bases at V and 0 bases at J, with 13 bases between the two ends. This CDR3 is built from 15 residues. CDR3 coding DNA: TGTGCCAGCAGCGCCGCTCCCGGGGTGAACACTGAAGCTTTCTTT. It translates to CASSAAPGVNTEAFF.

This chain uses TRBV2 with TRBJ1-2, with unresolved D. The CDR3 contains 17 residues. V was trimmed by 2 bases and J by 0 bases, leaving 16 bases between them. Germline V gene lookup returns CDR1 SNHLY and CDR2 FYNNEI. The CDR3 nucleotides read TGTGCCAGCAGTGAACGTTTTTTGGTGTCCGCTAACTATGGCTACACCTTC. Protein sequence: CASSERFLVSANYGYTF.